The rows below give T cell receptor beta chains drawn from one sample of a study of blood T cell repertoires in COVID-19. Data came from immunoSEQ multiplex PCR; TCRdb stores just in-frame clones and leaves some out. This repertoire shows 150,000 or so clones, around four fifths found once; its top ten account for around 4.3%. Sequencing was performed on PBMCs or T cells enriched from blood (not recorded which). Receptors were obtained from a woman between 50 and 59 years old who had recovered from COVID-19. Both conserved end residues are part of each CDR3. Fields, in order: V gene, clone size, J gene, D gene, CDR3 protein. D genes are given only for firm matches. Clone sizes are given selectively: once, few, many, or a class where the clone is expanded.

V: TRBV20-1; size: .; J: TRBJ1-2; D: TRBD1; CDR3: CSASRTGVGDGYTF
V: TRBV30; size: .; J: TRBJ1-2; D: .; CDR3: CAWSSDSYGYTF
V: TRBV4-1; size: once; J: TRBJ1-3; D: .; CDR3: CASSQDKGWGSHLPGNTIYF
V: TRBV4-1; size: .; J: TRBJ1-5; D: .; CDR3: CASSQEAAVNQPQHF
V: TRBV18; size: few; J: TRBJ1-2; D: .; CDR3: CASSGDIFYGYTF
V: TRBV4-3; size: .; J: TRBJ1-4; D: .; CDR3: CASSQERITNEKLFF
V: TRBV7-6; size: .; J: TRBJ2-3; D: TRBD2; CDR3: CASSLAPSGGRTDTQYF
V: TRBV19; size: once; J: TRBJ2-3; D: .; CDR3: CASSIARADTQYF
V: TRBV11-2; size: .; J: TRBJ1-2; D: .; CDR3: CASSGGAGGANYGYTF
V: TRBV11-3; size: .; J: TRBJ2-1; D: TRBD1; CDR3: CASSARTGRGNEQFF
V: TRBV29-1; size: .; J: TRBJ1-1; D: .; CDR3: CSVVRPGAGTEAFF
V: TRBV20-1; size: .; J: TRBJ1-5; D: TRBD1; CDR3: CSASAQGASQPQHF
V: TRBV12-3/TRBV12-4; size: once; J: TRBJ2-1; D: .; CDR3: CASSLRRNEQFF
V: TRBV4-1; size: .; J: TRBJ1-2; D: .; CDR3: CASSQGSSNYGYTF
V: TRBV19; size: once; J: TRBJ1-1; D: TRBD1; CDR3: CASSKSRGRMNTEAFF
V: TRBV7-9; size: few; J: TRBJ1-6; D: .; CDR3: CASTSDTRNSPLHF
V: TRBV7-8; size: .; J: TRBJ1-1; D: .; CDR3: CASSPYLNTEAFF